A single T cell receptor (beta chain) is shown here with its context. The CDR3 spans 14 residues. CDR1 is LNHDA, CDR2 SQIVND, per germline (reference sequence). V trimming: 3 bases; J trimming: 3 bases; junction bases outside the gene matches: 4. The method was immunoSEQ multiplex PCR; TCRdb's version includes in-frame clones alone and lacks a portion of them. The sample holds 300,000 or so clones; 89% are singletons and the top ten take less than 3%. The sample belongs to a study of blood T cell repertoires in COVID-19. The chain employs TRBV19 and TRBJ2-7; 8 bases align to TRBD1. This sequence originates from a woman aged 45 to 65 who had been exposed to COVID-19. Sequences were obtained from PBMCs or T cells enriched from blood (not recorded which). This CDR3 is CASSMAGGGYEQYF. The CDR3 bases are TGTGCCAGTAGTATGGCAGGGGGCGGCTACGAGCAGTACTTC.